These 10 T cell receptor beta chains share one sample of origin, sequenced in a study of control samples from healthy donors and cancer patients. Libraries were prepared by immunoSEQ multiplex PCR; TCRdb keeps only in-frame clonotypes and omits some of them. Altogether 100,000 to 150,000 clones are present, almost 95% being singletons, with the ten largest covering 0.5% to 0.7%. Sequencing was done on a sample of PBMCs. These receptors came from a man of 80 years or more with head and neck cancer.

This clone came up once. This rearrangement joins TRBV5-1 to TRBJ2-2; D uncertain. V was cut by 0 bases and J by 0 bases, with 6 bases left in between. CDR1 SGHRS and CDR2 YFSETQ come from the germline V gene. The CDR3 is made up of 15 amino acids. The CDR3 coding sequence is TGCGCCAGCAGCTTGGGGGCTACGAACACCGGGGAGCTGTTTTTT. Translation gives CASSLGATNTGELFF.

The rearrangement uses TRBV27 and TRBJ1-1; no firm D call. CDR3 length: 14 amino acids. Between the trimmed V and J ends, which lost 2 bases and 1 base, there was a span of 8 bases. CDR1 is MNHEY and CDR2 is SMNVEV in the germline V gene (reference sequence). The CDR3 coding sequence is TGTGCCAGCAGTTTAAATTTGGAGAACACTGAAGCTTTCTTT. The encoded protein is CASSLNLENTEAFF.

The V gene is TRBV7-9, the J gene TRBJ1-5; D might be TRBD1 (5 bases). There are 14 residues in the CDR3. Germline V gene sequence: CDR1 SEHNR, CDR2 FQNEAQ (reference sequence). V lost 5 bases to trimming and J lost 2 bases, with 10 bases between them. In nucleotides, the CDR3 is TGTGCCAGCAGCCCAGCGACAGGCAATCAGCCCCAGCATTTT. Translation: CASSPATGNQPQHF.

This chain links TRBV6-2 or TRBV6-3 with TRBJ1-6, with TRBD1 matching 7 bases. CDR1 is MNHEY and CDR2 is SVGEGT in the germline V gene. The CDR3 length is 15 residues. Losses at the gene ends were 2 bases for V and 7 bases for J; bases not matched to a gene: 5. As DNA, the CDR3 is TGTGCCAGCAGTTACCGGACAGGATGGAATTCACCCCTCCACTTT. Translated: CASSYRTGWNSPLHF.

The gene calls are TRBV20-1 and TRBJ2-7, with D perhaps TRBD2 (6 bases). The ends were cut back, 3 bases at V and 0 bases at J, with 9 bases in the middle. The CDR3 consists of 13 residues. Germline V gene data show CDR1 as DFQATT and CDR2 as SNEGSKA (reference sequence). CDR3 DNA: TGCAGTGCTAGTAGAGCGGGCTCCTACGAGCAGTACTTC. Protein: CSASRAGSYEQYF.

The chain recombines TRBV6-2 or TRBV6-3 with TRBJ2-7, with D possibly being TRBD2 (5 bases). The CDR3 is made up of 13 amino acids. Looked up from germline, CDR1 is MNHEY and CDR2 is SVGEGT. Between the trimmed V and J ends, which lost 2 bases and 2 bases, there was a span of 7 bases. CDR3 protein: CASSYAGPYEQYF. CDR3 nucleotides: TGTGCCAGCAGTTACGCGGGTCCCTACGAGCAGTACTTC.

A single count supports this clone. The chain couples TRBV11-2 to TRBJ2-4, with D tentatively TRBD2 (5 bases). V shed 5 bases and J shed 8 bases, with 19 bases lying between them. Germline CDR1 SGHAT, CDR2 FQNNGV. CDR3 length: 15 residues. CDR3 sequence reads: CASSPSLETGHIQYF. CDR3 in DNA: TGTGCCAGCAGCCCCTCACTAGAGACGGGCCACATTCAGTACTTC.

V and J are TRBV7-2 and TRBJ2-1; D gene ambiguous. Germline V gives CDR1 SGHTA, CDR2 FQGNSA. The CDR3 runs 16 residues. Trimming stripped 0 bases from V and 0 bases from J, with 9 bases between. For the CDR3, the DNA is TGTGCCAGCAGCTTAGCGGCAGTCCTCTCCTACAATGAGCAGTTCTTC. Its protein product is CASSLAAVLSYNEQFF.

The chain recombines TRBV5-1 with TRBJ2-7, with TRBD2 matching over 9 bases. Per germline, CDR1 SGHRS and CDR2 YFSETQ. V lost 4 bases to trimming and J lost 3 bases; unmatched junction nucleotides: 8. This CDR3 contains 15 residues. CDR3 nucleotides: TGCGCCAGCAGCACTACCGGGACTAGCTTCTACGAGCAGTACTTC. Translated, it gives CASSTTGTSFYEQYF.

This sequence joins TRBV5-1 and TRBJ2-3; D is undetermined. The CDR3 spans 15 residues. Trimming took off 0 bases at V and 1 base at J, with 9 bases between the two ends. Germline assignment: CDR1 SGHRS and CDR2 YFSETQ. The CDR3 here is CASSLAGKGTDTQYF. The CDR3, as DNA: TGCGCCAGCAGCTTGGCTGGGAAAGGCACAGATACGCAGTATTTT.